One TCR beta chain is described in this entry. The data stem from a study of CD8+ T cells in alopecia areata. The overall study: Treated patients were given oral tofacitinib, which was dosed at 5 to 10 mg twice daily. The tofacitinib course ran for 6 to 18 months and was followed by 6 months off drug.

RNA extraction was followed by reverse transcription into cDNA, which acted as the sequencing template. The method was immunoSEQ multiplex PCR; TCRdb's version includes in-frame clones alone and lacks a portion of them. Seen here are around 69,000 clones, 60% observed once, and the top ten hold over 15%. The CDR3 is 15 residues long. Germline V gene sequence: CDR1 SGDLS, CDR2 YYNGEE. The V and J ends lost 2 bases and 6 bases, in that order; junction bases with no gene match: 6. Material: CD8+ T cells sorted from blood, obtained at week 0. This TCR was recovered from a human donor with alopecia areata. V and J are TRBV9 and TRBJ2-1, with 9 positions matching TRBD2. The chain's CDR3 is CASSVLRGGSNEQFF. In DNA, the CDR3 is TGTGCCAGCAGCGTTTTGCGGGGGGGCTCCAATGAGCAGTTCTTC.